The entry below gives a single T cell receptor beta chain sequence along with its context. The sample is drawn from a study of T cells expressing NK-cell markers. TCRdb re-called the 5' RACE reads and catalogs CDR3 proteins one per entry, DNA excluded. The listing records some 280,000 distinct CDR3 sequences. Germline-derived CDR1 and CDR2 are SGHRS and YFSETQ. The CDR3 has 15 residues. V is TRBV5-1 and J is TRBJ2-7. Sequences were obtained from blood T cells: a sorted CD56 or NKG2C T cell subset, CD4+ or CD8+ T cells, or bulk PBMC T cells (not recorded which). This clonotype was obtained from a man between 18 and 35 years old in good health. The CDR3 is CASSRLTRNSYEQYF.